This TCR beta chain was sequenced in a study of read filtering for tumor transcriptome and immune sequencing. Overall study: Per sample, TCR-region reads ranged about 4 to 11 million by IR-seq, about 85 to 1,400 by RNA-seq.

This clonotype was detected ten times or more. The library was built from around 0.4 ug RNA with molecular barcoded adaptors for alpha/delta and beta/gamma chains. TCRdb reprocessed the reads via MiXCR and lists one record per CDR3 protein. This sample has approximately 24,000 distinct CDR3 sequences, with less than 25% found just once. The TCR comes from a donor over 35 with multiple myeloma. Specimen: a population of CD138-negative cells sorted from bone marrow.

The CDR3 coding sequence is TGCAGCGCCCGAGGGAGGGAGACCCAGTACTTC. This gives the protein CSARGRETQYF. This chain joins TRBV20-1 and TRBJ2-5; a possible D gene is TRBD2 (6 bases). The CDR3 contains 11 residues. Germline lookup yields CDR1 DFQATT and CDR2 SNEGSKA (reference sequence).